Described below is a single TCR beta chain sequence and its context. The data stem from a study of blood T cell repertoires in COVID-19. On the study more broadly: Donors in the United States, Italy and Spain gave samples during acute or convalescent COVID-19. PBMCs, B-cell-depleted T cells, or T cells provided the cDNA or gDNA that made up the material.

Seattle patient enrollment occurred during active infection, with longitudinal follow-up thereafter. As originally analysed: Reference gene primers were amplified, and this amplification served to estimate nucleated cell counts. Assay used: immunoSEQ multiplex PCR; TCRdb lists only in-frame clones, some missing. V, J and clone size reflect that table, while D and trimming were determined from the DNA. This sample has 45,000 to 65,000 clones; around four fifths occur once, and the top ten carry roughly 10%. The source of this sequence is a man aged 30 to 45 with COVID-19, enrolled during active disease. The sequenced sample consisted of peripheral blood.

The CDR3 is CASSPLRGGEKLFF. The CDR3 DNA reads as TGTGCCAGCAGTCCCCTCCGGGGTGGTGAAAAACTGTTTTTT. The chain carries TRBV6-6 and TRBJ1-4; D uncertain. V was cut by 5 bases and J by 7 bases, with 14 bases left in between. Germline CDR1 MNHNY, CDR2 SVGAGI (reference sequence). The CDR3 has 14 amino acids.